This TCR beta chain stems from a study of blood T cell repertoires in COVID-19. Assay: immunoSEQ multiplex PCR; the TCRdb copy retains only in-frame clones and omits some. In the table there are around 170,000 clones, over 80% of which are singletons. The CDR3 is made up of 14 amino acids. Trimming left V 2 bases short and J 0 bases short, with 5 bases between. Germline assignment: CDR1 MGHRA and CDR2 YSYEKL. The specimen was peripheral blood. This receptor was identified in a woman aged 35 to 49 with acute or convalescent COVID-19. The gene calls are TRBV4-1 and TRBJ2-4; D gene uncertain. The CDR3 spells CASSQFLAKNIQYF. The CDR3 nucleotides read TGCGCCAGCAGCCAATTCCTAGCCAAAAACATTCAGTACTTC.